Following are 9 T cell receptor beta chains from one sample sequenced in a study of beta chain features in type 1 diabetes. TCRB transcripts that were expressed got sequenced, as all of the isolated RNA had been reverse transcribed. Generated by immunoSEQ multiplex PCR, the TCRdb table keeps only in-frame clones and is missing some. Of about 270,000 clones in the sample, 12% to 15% are singletons; the top ten hold about 0.024%. Sequencing was done on a sample of naive CD4+ T cells from blood. The origin of the receptors is a woman between 40 and 50 years old in good health.

This clone was observed a handful of times. The gene calls are TRBV5-1 and TRBJ2-7, with D maybe TRBD1 (6 bases). There are 14 residues in the CDR3. Germline values: CDR1 SGHRS, CDR2 YFSETQ. The V end was cut by 2 bases, the J end by 2 bases, with 11 bases between. The CDR3 DNA reads TGCGCCAGCAGCTTCGGACAGTCAGCCTACGAGCAGTACTTC. It translates to CASSFGQSAYEQYF.

V is TRBV7-2 and J is TRBJ2-3, with TRBD2 as a possible D gene (7 bases). Deletions cut 0 bases from V and 8 bases from J, with 15 bases between. CDR1 and CDR2 (germline): SGHTA, FQGNSA. The CDR3 has 15 residues. In DNA, the CDR3 is TGTGCCAGCAGCTTAGCGTGGGGGGGGCAGACTACGCAGTATTTT. Protein: CASSLAWGGQTTQYF.

The CDR3 region has the DNA TGTGCCAGCAGCTTGGAGAACTATGGCTACACCTTC. It is translated as CASSLENYGYTF. J is TRBJ1-2 and V is TRBV7-9; D uncertain. The CDR3 is 12 residues long. CDR1 and CDR2 (germline): SEHNR, FQNEAQ (reference sequence). The ends were cut back, 3 bases at V and 2 bases at J, with 4 bases in the middle. The whole variable domain, remainder taken from reference TRBV7-9 and TRBJ1-2, is DTGVSQNPRHKITKRGQNVTFRCDPISEHNRLYWYRQTLGQGPEFLTYFQNEAQLEKSRLLSDRFSAERPKGSFSTLEIQRTEQGDSAMYLCASSLENYGYTFGSGTRLTVV.

The chain combines TRBV5-1 with TRBJ2-3; no clear D. The CDR3 totals 14 residues. From germline, CDR1 is SGHRS and CDR2 YFSETQ. Trimming took off 0 bases at V and 3 bases at J, with 8 bases between the two ends. CDR3 amino acids: CASSLGSQTDTQYF. The CDR3 DNA reads TGCGCCAGCAGCTTGGGTTCCCAAACAGATACGCAGTATTTT.

This sequence joins TRBV5-1 and TRBJ2-5, with TRBD2 matching 11 bases. The CDR3 covers 16 residues. J was trimmed by 4 bases and V by 4 bases; bases with no gene match: 9. Germline-derived CDR1 and CDR2 are SGHRS and YFSETQ. This CDR3 reads CASSPGLAGTRETQYF. CDR3 sequence (DNA): TGCGCCAGCAGCCCCGGACTAGCGGGTACCCGAGAGACCCAGTACTTC.

The chain carries TRBV4-3 and TRBJ2-2; D gene ambiguous. With 0 bases removed from V and 1 base from J, the gap between germline ends came to 12 bases. In germline, CDR1 is LGHNA, CDR2 YSLEER. This CDR3 contains 17 residues. The CDR3: CASSQDWSTENTGELFF. CDR3 coding DNA: TGCGCCAGCAGCCAAGATTGGTCTACAGAGAACACCGGGGAGCTGTTTTTT.

There are a few counts of this clone. The chain employs TRBV7-9 and TRBJ1-1; possible D gene TRBD1, 5 bases. This CDR3 comprises 17 residues. V was shortened by 5 bases and J by 5 bases, with 24 bases between the two germline ends. The germline CDR1 and CDR2 sequences are SEHNR and FQNEAQ (reference sequence). The CDR3 sequence: CASSPTGGSPRGTEAFF. As DNA, the CDR3 is TGTGCCAGCAGCCCAACCGGAGGGTCACCGAGGGGTACTGAAGCTTTCTTT.

Only a few counts were recorded for this clone. This chain joins TRBV7-8 and TRBJ1-5; D not certain. CDR1 and CDR2 (germline): SGHVS, FQNEAQ. Trimming took off 2 bases at V and 9 bases at J, with 8 bases between the two ends. The CDR3 is made up of 12 amino acids. The CDR3 nucleotides read TGTGCCAGCAGCTTAAATTCTCGGCCCCAGCATTTT. It codes for CASSLNSRPQHF.

This chain joins TRBV5-1 and TRBJ1-5, with D uncertain. With 0 bases removed from V and 8 bases from J, the gap between germline ends came to 12 bases. The CDR3 has 14 amino acids. Germline V gene sequence: CDR1 SGHRS, CDR2 YFSETQ. Written as DNA, the CDR3 is TGCGCCAGCAGCTTGGAAGGGAGGAATGAGCCCCAGCATTTT. Residues: CASSLEGRNEPQHF.